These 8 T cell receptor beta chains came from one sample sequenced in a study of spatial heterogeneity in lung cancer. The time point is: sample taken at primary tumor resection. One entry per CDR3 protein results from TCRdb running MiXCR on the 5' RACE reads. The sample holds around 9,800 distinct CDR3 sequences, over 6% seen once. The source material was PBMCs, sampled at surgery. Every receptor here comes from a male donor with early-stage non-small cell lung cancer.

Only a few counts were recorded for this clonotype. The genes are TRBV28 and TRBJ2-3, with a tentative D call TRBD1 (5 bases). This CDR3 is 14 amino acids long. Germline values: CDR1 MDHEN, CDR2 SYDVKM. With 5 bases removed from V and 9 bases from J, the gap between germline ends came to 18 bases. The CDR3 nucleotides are TGTGCCAGCAGTACCACAGGTCTAGTGAGGACGCAGTATTTT. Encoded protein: CASSTTGLVRTQYF.

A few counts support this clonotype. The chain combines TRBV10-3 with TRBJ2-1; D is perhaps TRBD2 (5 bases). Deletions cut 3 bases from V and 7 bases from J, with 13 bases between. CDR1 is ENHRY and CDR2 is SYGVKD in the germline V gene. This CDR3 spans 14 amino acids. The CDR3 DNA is TGTGCCATCAGTGATTCTAGCAGTAGGAATGAGCAGTTCTTC. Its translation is CAISDSSSRNEQFF.

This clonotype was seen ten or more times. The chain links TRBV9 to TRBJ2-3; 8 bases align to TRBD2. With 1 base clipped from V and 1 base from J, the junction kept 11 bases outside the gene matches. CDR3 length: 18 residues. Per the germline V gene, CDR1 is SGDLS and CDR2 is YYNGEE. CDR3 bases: TGTGCCAGCAGCGTATCCCCAGGCTTTAGCGGGGGCACAGATACGCAGTATTTT. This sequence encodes CASSVSPGFSGGTDTQYF.

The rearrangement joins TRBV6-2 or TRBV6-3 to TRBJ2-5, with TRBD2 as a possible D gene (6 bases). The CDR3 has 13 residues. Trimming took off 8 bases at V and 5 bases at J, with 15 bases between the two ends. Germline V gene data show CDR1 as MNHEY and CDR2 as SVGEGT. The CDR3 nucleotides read TGTGCCAGCGGATTAGGAGGGTTGGAGACCCAGTACTTC. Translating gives CASGLGGLETQYF.

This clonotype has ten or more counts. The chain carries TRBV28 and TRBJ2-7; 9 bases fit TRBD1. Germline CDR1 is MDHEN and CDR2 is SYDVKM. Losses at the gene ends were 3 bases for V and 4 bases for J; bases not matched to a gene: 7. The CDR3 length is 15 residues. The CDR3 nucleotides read TGTGCCAGCAGTTTTGGCGGGACAGGGAAATACGAGCAGTACTTC. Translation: CASSFGGTGKYEQYF.

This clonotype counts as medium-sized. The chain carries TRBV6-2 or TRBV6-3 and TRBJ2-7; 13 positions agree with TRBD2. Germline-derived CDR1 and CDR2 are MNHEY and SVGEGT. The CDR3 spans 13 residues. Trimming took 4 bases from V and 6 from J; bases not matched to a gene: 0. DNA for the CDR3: TGTGCCAGCAGTTGGACTAGCGGGGGCGAGCAGTACTTC. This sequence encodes CASSWTSGGEQYF.

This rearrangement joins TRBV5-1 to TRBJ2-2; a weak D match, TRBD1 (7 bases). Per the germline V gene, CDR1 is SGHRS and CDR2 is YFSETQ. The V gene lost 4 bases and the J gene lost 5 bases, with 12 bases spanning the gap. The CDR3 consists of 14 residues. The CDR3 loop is CASSRGTVTGELFF. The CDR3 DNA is TGCGCCAGCAGCCGGGGGACAGTTACCGGGGAGCTGTTTTTT.

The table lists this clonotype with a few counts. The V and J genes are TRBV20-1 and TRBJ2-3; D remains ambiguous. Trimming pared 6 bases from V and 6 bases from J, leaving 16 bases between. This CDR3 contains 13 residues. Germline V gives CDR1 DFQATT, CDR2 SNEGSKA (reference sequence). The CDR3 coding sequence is TGCAGTGCCCCTTTGACGGGTACCGATACGCAGTATTTT. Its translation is CSAPLTGTDTQYF.